Below, 16 T cell receptor beta chains from the same sample are listed, as sequenced in a study of blood T cell repertoires in COVID-19 (dated by TCRdb to the early 2020s). The protocol used for the library was the immunoSEQ multiplex PCR assay. TCRdb mirrors the immuneACCESS table, restricted to in-frame sequences. Some clones are absent from its copies; in checked studies, under half trace to an unresolved V gene, and the reason for the others is unknown. Across this sample there are around 180,000 clones, with approximately 92% seen only once. 2% to 2.5% of the sample is taken by the ten largest. Sequences were obtained from PBMCs or T cells enriched from blood (not recorded which). Receptors were obtained from a woman aged 40 to 49 with acute COVID-19.

V gene TRBV7-9 combines with J gene TRBJ1-4; possible D gene TRBD1, 6 bases. The CDR3 length is 14 residues. V was trimmed by 3 bases and J by 7 bases, leaving 12 bases between them. Per the germline V gene, CDR1 is SEHNR and CDR2 is FQNEAQ (reference sequence). This CDR3 is CASSLRGGGEKLFF. CDR3 nucleotides: TGTGCCAGCAGCTTGAGGGGGGGCGGTGAAAAACTGTTTTTT. The entire variable domain, with the rest obtained from reference TRBV7-9 and TRBJ1-4, is as follows: DTGVSQNPRHKITKRGQNVTFRCDPISEHNRLYWYRQTLGQGPEFLTYFQNEAQLEKSRLLSDRFSAERPKGSFSTLEIQRTEQGDSAMYLCASSLRGGGEKLFFGSGTQLSVL.

This clone was seen just once. The chain uses TRBV30 and TRBJ2-6; D not resolved. This CDR3 has 13 residues. Germline lookup yields CDR1 GTSNPN and CDR2 SVGIG (reference sequence). Trimming took off 0 bases at V and 4 bases at J, with 4 bases between the two ends. The CDR3 here is CAWSVAGANVLTF. The CDR3 DNA sequence: TGTGCCTGGAGTGTAGCCGGGGCCAACGTCCTGACTTTC.

The genes are TRBV21-1 and TRBJ2-4; TRBD1 is the table's D call and was not checked against the DNA. TRBV21-1 is a pseudogene locus. The CDR3 runs 13 residues. The CDR3 protein is CASSEGAEIVQYF. CDR3 bases: TGTGCCAGCAGCGAGGGGGCGGAAATTGTTCAGTACTTC.

The chain links TRBV10-1 to TRBJ1-1; 10 bases map to TRBD1. With 8 bases clipped from V and 0 bases from J, the junction kept 30 bases outside the gene matches. The CDR3 contains 23 residues. Germline values: CDR1 WNHNN, CDR2 SYGVQD (reference sequence). The CDR3 loop is CASSGLRDRGVFTRPIMNTEAFF. The CDR3 region has the DNA TGCGCCAGCTCGGGTTTGAGGGACAGGGGTGTGTTTACCCGGCCCATCATGAACACTGAAGCTTTCTTT.

This clone appeared a single time. V gene TRBV5-8 combines with J gene TRBJ1-1; 7 bases are a match to TRBD1. CDR1 SGHTS and CDR2 YDEGEE come from the germline V gene. J lost 4 bases, V lost 7 bases, and 10 bases had no gene match. This CDR3 is 14 amino acids long. CDR3 residues: CASGWGTASTEAFF. Here the CDR3 DNA reads TGTGCCAGCGGCTGGGGGACAGCGTCCACTGAAGCTTTCTTT.

This clone appeared a single time. The V and J genes are TRBV27 and TRBJ1-5; maybe TRBD1 (5 bases). The CDR3 spans 14 residues. CDR1 and CDR2 (germline): MNHEY, SMNVEV (reference sequence). V was pared by 6 bases and J by 3 bases, with 12 bases between. CDR3 sequence: CASSRTQNNQPQHF. CDR3 DNA: TGTGCCAGCAGCCGGACACAGAACAATCAGCCCCAGCATTTT.

The chain recombines TRBV21-1 with TRBJ1-1; the listed D gene, TRBD1, was not tested against the DNA. TRBV21-1 is tagged as a pseudogene. This CDR3 spans 14 amino acids. Written as DNA, the CDR3 is TGTGCCAGCAGCAAAGAGCTGGGGGCCTTTGAAGCTTTCTTT. Translating gives CASSKELGAFEAFF.

The V call is TRBV28, the J call TRBJ2-4, with 8 bases fitting TRBD1. CDR1 is MDHEN, CDR2 SYDVKM, per germline. This CDR3 is built from 15 residues. Trimming took 3 bases from V and 6 from J; bases not matched to a gene: 7. The CDR3 region is CASSLRQGARNIQYF. The CDR3 DNA sequence: TGTGCCAGCAGTTTGAGGCAGGGGGCGAGAAACATTCAGTACTTC.

V and J are TRBV4-3 and TRBJ1-1, with a tentative D call TRBD1 (5 bases). CDR1 is LGHNA and CDR2 is YSLEER in the germline V gene. Trimming took off 0 bases at V and 1 base at J, with 9 bases between the two ends. The CDR3 runs to 15 residues. In DNA form, the CDR3 reads TGCGCCAGCAGCCAAGATAATCAGGGGAACACTGAAGCTTTCTTT. Translation gives CASSQDNQGNTEAFF.

This chain links TRBV5-4 with TRBJ2-3; TRBD1 agrees at 8 bases. Germline V gene data show CDR1 as SGHNT and CDR2 as YYREEE (reference sequence). The J segment lost 2 bases and the V segment lost 5 bases, leaving 7 bases of the junction unmatched. This CDR3 is 15 amino acids long. This CDR3 reads CASRARQGLTDTQYF. CDR3 sequence (DNA): TGTGCCAGCAGGGCCAGACAGGGGCTCACAGATACGCAGTATTTT.

The rearrangement links TRBV19 to TRBJ2-7; D ambiguous. Germline V gene sequence: CDR1 LNHDA, CDR2 SQIVND (reference sequence). This CDR3 has 14 amino acids. Trimming took 3 bases from V and 3 from J, leaving 12 bases between them. The CDR3 bases are TGTGCCAGTAGTATGGGTAACGGAGACTACGAGCAGTACTTC. Encoded protein: CASSMGNGDYEQYF.

This chain connects TRBV21-1 to TRBJ1-3; TRBD1, the table's D call, was not compared with the DNA. TRBV21-1 is reported as a pseudogene. This CDR3 contains 21 residues. CDR3 DNA: TGTGCCAGCAGCAAAGTTGGGCTCGAGGGGGCAAGTACTGGCGGTGGAAACACCATATATTTT. Its translation is CASSKVGLEGASTGGGNTIYF.

The genes are TRBV9 and TRBJ2-3; 10 nucleotides agree with TRBD2. The CDR3 has 14 amino acids. Trimming at V came to 6 bases and at J to 0 bases, leaving 1 base not matched to a gene. Looked up from germline, CDR1 is SGDLS and CDR2 is YYNGEE. The chain's CDR3 is CASKAGGSTDTQYF. CDR3 nucleotide sequence: TGTGCCAGCAAAGCGGGGGGGAGCACAGATACGCAGTATTTT.

V and J are TRBV18 and TRBJ2-1, with a weak D call TRBD2 (6 bases). The CDR3 totals 15 residues. Germline V gene lookup returns CDR1 KGHSH and CDR2 LQKENI. Trimming stripped 1 base from V and 7 bases from J, with 14 bases between. The CDR3 loop reads CASSPRTGVENEQFF. In DNA form, the CDR3 reads TGTGCCAGCTCACCACGGACGGGAGTTGAAAATGAGCAGTTCTTC.

The chain employs TRBV28 and TRBJ1-2, with TRBD1 identical over 8 bases. Losses at the gene ends were 8 bases for V and 4 bases for J; bases not matched to a gene: 6. The CDR3 runs to 13 residues. Germline CDR1 reads MDHEN; CDR2 reads SYDVKM. As DNA, the CDR3 is TGTGCCAGCCGGACAGGGACCCCCTATGGCTACACCTTC. The encoded protein is CASRTGTPYGYTF.

The chain combines TRBV5-8 with TRBJ2-2, with 7 bases that match TRBD2. The length of the CDR3 is 14 residues. V shed 1 base, J shed 3 bases, and the junction held 0 bases outside the gene matches. CDR1 and CDR2 (germline): SGHTS, YDEGEE. CDR3 in DNA: TGTGCCAGCAGCTTGCGGGGGGACACCGGGGAGCTGTTTTTT. This encodes CASSLRGDTGELFF.